Listed below are T cell receptor beta chains from one sample, sequenced in a study of cytomegalovirus exposure and HLA in healthy donors. Repertoires were generated with immunoSEQ multiplex PCR, while TCRdb's copy carries only in-frame clones and drops some. The profile covers about 120,000 clones, with more than 75% appearing a single time and 1.5% taken by the ten largest. The sequenced material came from PBMCs. All receptors derive from a female donor in good health and CMV-seronegative. The conserved cysteine and the conserved F or W are not part of the CDR3 here.

j_gene,v_gene,CDR3aa
TRBJ2-7,TRBV7-9,ASSPGGTVVSYEQY
TRBJ1-3,TRBV28,ASSLPGQIGNTIY
TRBJ2-2,TRBV4-3,ASSRETLTGELF
TRBJ1-2,TRBV2,ASSLDREFGYT
TRBJ2-1,TRBV11-2,ASSPQPGQPDNEQF
TRBJ2-5,TRBV20-1,SAKLPETQY
TRBJ2-7,TRBV9,ASSPGQGPFYEQY
TRBJ2-4,TRBV27,ASGKDRGGDIQY
TRBJ2-2,TRBV5-1,ASSSSGSSTGELF
TRBJ2-1,TRBV7-8,ASSFDRVRGLATPYNEQF
TRBJ2-1,TRBV5-1,ASRSVPGLAGEQF
TRBJ2-3,TRBV4-2,ASSEGGLTDTQY
TRBJ1-1,TRBV10-3,AISESWGGANTEAF
TRBJ1-5,TRBV5-6,ASSSIDRGDQPQH
TRBJ2-7,TRBV28,ASSQATGGGYEQY
TRBJ1-1,TRBV2,ASTAGGIYEAF
TRBJ1-3,TRBV7-2,ASSFGGSRAGNTIY
TRBJ2-7,TRBV7-2,ASKHRDRGDEQY
TRBJ2-3,TRBV7-3,ASSLRGQRDTQY
TRBJ1-5,TRBV6-1,ASSAEVTGGLQPQH
TRBJ2-5,TRBV7-3,ASSSTSGLQETQY
TRBJ1-5,TRBV19,ASSSSGSNQPQH
TRBJ2-5,TRBV7-3,ASSQDRQETQY
TRBJ2-1,TRBV11-2,ASSLYASSHSYNEQF
TRBJ2-3,TRBV5-4,ASSLEAGSATDTQY
TRBJ1-2,TRBV20-1,SANGGYGYT
TRBJ1-4,TRBV7-2,ASSLAYRGLHEKLF
TRBJ1-4,TRBV7-8,ASSLDSGGTNEKLF
TRBJ2-3,TRBV6-1,ASSEWLRAEY
TRBJ2-1,TRBV27,ASRSLVSYNEQF
TRBJ2-5,TRBV29-1,SVSGGTGETQY
TRBJ1-1,TRBV5-1,ASSFTAQGAYTEAF
TRBJ1-4,TRBV27,ASSLGARDFEKLF
TRBJ2-7,TRBV28,ASSRWDTSYEQY
TRBJ2-7,TRBV14,ASSRGGAYEQY
TRBJ2-3,TRBV19,ASSIHPIQGALTDTQY
TRBJ2-3,TRBV29-1,SSRGQGTGPDTQY
TRBJ2-7,TRBV7-2,ASSLDTSGVYEQY
TRBJ1-1,TRBV13,ASSPWGQGHRGTEAF
TRBJ1-2,TRBV4-1,ASSPLDRPDYGYT
TRBJ2-3,TRBV5-1,ASSLRTANTDTQY
TRBJ2-7,TRBV6-1,ASSEGGRGAYEQY